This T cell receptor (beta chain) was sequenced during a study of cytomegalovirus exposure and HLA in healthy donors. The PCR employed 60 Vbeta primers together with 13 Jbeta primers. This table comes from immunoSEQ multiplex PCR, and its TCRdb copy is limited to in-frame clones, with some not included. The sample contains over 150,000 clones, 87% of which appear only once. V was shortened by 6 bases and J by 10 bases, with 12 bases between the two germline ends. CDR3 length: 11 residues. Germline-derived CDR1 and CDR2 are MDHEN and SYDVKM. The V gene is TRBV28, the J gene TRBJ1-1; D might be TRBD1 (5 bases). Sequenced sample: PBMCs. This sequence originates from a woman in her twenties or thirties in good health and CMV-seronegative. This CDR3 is CASSPRRGAFF. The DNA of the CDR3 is TGTGCCAGCAGCCCTCGAAGGGGAGCTTTCTTT.